Presented here are 20 T cell receptor beta chains from one specimen sequenced in a study of cytomegalovirus exposure and HLA in healthy donors. It was with 60 Vbeta and 13 Jbeta primers that the PCR ran. Measured with immunoSEQ multiplex PCR; TCRdb has only the in-frame clones, and not every one. The repertoire holds about 160,000 clones, with roughly four fifths as singletons. Source material: PBMCs. These receptors were taken from a woman between 18 and 29 years old in good health and CMV-seronegative.

This CDR3 reads CASSPTGQGKTQYF. In DNA form, the CDR3 reads TGTGCCAGCTCACCTACTGGACAGGGCAAGACCCAGTACTTC. V gene TRBV18 combines with J gene TRBJ2-5; 8 nucleotides agree with TRBD1. Germline assignment: CDR1 KGHSH and CDR2 LQKENI. Trimming removed 3 bases from V and 6 bases from J; junction bases left unmatched: 6. This CDR3 has 14 residues.

The chain recombines TRBV7-8 with TRBJ2-3, with 7 bases matching TRBD2. This CDR3 is built from 17 residues. V was pared by 3 bases and J by 3 bases, with 12 bases of the junction left unmatched. Per germline, CDR1 SGHVS and CDR2 FQNEAQ. The CDR3 is CASSFGGGSRRTDTQYF. The CDR3 DNA sequence: TGTGCCAGCAGCTTTGGGGGGGGGTCTCGCCGGACAGATACGCAGTATTTT.

The chain recombines TRBV5-6 with TRBJ1-4, with D hard to call. This CDR3 spans 14 amino acids. The germline CDR1 and CDR2 sequences are SGHDT and YYEEEE. Trimming left V 3 bases short and J 4 bases short, with 10 bases between. CDR3 nucleotide sequence: TGTGCCAGCAGCTCAGGCCACGATAATGAAAAACTGTTTTTT. Its protein is CASSSGHDNEKLFF.

V is TRBV18 and J is TRBJ1-5, with D maybe TRBD1 (5 bases). The CDR3 length is 15 residues. The germline CDR1 and CDR2 sequences are KGHSH and LQKENI. Trimming cost V 3 bases and J 4 bases, with 13 bases left between them. CDR3 nucleotides: TGTGCCAGCTCACCGAGGCAGGGATTTAATCAGCCCCAGCATTTT. The encoded protein is CASSPRQGFNQPQHF. Full variable domain (outside the CDR3, taken from reference TRBV18 and TRBJ1-5): NAGVMQNPRHLVRRRGQEARLRCSPMKGHSHVYWYRQLPEEGLKFMVYLQKENIIDESGMPKERFSAEFPKEGPSILRIQQVVRGDSAAYFCASSPRQGFNQPQHFGDGTRLSIL.

The V and J genes are TRBV5-4 and TRBJ2-2; D is possibly TRBD2 (5 bases). The CDR3 extends over 14 amino acids. With 2 bases removed from V and 6 bases from J, the gap between germline ends came to 11 bases. The germline V gene has CDR1 SGHNT and CDR2 YYREEE (reference sequence). CDR3 region: CASSLARRAGELFF. The CDR3 DNA reads TGTGCCAGCAGCTTAGCCCGGCGGGCCGGGGAGCTGTTTTTT.

The chain combines TRBV5-6 with TRBJ2-4, with 8 bases matching TRBD1. Germline V gives CDR1 SGHDT, CDR2 YYEEEE. The CDR3 is 14 amino acids. V was clipped by 4 bases and J by 4 bases; unmatched bases: 4. CDR3 nucleotide sequence: TGTGCCAGCAGCGTTCAGGGGGCGAAAAACATTCAGTACTTC. It specifies CASSVQGAKNIQYF.

The chain combines TRBV5-1 with TRBJ2-2; no clear D gene. This CDR3 contains 15 residues. The V end lost 4 bases, the J end lost 4 bases, and 14 bases lay between the germline ends. The germline CDR1 and CDR2 sequences are SGHRS and YFSETQ. CDR3 sequence: CASSPVWRGTGELFF. CDR3 coding DNA: TGCGCCAGCAGCCCAGTCTGGAGAGGCACCGGGGAGCTGTTTTTT.

This clone was counted a few times. This rearrangement joins TRBV6-5 to TRBJ1-1, with D perhaps matching TRBD1 (5 bases). Trimming took 6 bases from V and 0 from J, leaving 11 bases between them. The CDR3 covers 14 residues. Germline CDR1 MNHEY, CDR2 SVGAGI. In nucleotides, the CDR3 is TGTGCCAGCAGGCCCCGGGACTTGAACACTGAAGCTTTCTTT. Encoded protein: CASRPRDLNTEAFF.

V and J are TRBV6-5 and TRBJ1-1; TRBD1 aligns across 9 bases. CDR3 size: 13 residues. CDR1 and CDR2 (germline): MNHEY, SVGAGI. J was trimmed by 3 bases and V by 6 bases; bases with no gene match: 2. The CDR3 DNA reads as TGTGCCAGCAGCAGGACAGGGGACACTGAAGCTTTCTTT. It is translated as CASSRTGDTEAFF.

This clone was seen once. The V call is TRBV6-5, the J call TRBJ2-2, with D perhaps matching TRBD1 (5 bases). The CDR3 loop spans 15 amino acids. V was cut by 6 bases and J by 0 bases, with 11 bases left in between. CDR1 and CDR2 (germline): MNHEY, SVGAGI. CDR3 in amino acids: CASRKTETNTGELFF. The CDR3 DNA is TGTGCCAGCAGAAAGACAGAAACGAACACCGGGGAGCTGTTTTTT.

There are a few counts of this clone. The chain is built from TRBV27 and TRBJ1-2, with unresolved D. This CDR3 has 13 amino acids. Germline values: CDR1 MNHEY, CDR2 SMNVEV (reference sequence). V lost 2 bases and J 2 bases, leaving 6 bases between the germline ends. CDR3 sequence: CASSLERNYGYTF. The CDR3 nucleotides read TGTGCCAGCAGTTTAGAGAGAAACTATGGCTACACCTTC.

This clone appeared once. The chain has TRBV27 and TRBJ2-6; D is unclear. This CDR3 has 13 residues. Between the trimmed V and J ends, which lost 6 bases and 0 bases, there was a span of 3 bases. Per germline, CDR1 MNHEY and CDR2 SMNVEV (reference sequence). CDR3 coding DNA: TGTGCCAGCAGCTTCTCTGGGGCCAACGTCCTGACTTTC. Amino acids: CASSFSGANVLTF. Filled out from reference TRBV27 and TRBJ2-6, the complete variable domain reads EAQVTQNPRYLITVTGKKLTVTCSQNMNHEYMSWYRQDPGLGLRQIYYSMNVEVTDKGDVPEGYKVSRKEKRNFPLILESPSPNQTSLYFCASSFSGANVLTFGAGSRLTVL.

CDR3 in amino acids: CASSVAKRLQRGVYNEQFF. CDR3 in DNA: TGTGCCAGCAGCGTAGCCAAAAGGCTCCAGCGGGGGGTCTACAATGAGCAGTTCTTC. The chain combines TRBV9 with TRBJ2-1; 9 nucleotides match TRBD2. The germline V gene has CDR1 SGDLS and CDR2 YYNGEE. The J segment lost 3 bases and the V segment lost 0 bases, leaving 13 bases of the junction unmatched. CDR3 size: 19 residues.

This clone was detected a few times. The chain employs TRBV5-1 and TRBJ2-5; possible D gene TRBD1, 6 bases. The V gene's germline CDR1 is SGHRS and CDR2 YFSETQ. CDR3 length: 12 residues. The V gene lost 4 bases and the J gene lost 5 bases, with 9 bases spanning the gap. The CDR3 DNA reads TGCGCCAGCAGCGTGCAGGGGGAGACCCAGTACTTC. Translated, it gives CASSVQGETQYF.

V usage is TRBV5-6 and J usage is TRBJ2-7; the D is unclear. The germline V and J ends were trimmed by 1 base and 3 bases, with 14 bases remaining between them. Germline V gene lookup returns CDR1 SGHDT and CDR2 YYEEEE. This CDR3 has 15 amino acids. CDR3 in amino acids: CASSLIARSVYEQYF. CDR3 sequence (DNA): TGTGCCAGCAGCTTGATTGCCAGGTCAGTCTACGAGCAGTACTTC.

The genes are TRBV6-1 and TRBJ1-5; TRBD1 is a possible D gene (5 bases). Between the trimmed V and J ends, which lost 6 bases and 0 bases, there was a span of 12 bases. The CDR3 sequence is 15 residues long. CDR1 and CDR2 from the germline V gene are MNHNS and SASEGT. CDR3 coding DNA: TGTGCCAGCAGCCGCGGGGGTTATAGCAATCAGCCCCAGCATTTT. It translates to CASSRGGYSNQPQHF.

This chain links TRBV19 with TRBJ2-5; possible D gene TRBD2, 5 bases. The CDR3 length is 18 residues. Germline assignment: CDR1 LNHDA and CDR2 SQIVND (reference sequence). The V end was cut by 3 bases, the J end by 4 bases, with 24 bases between. CDR3 bases: TGTGCCAGTAGTATGGGTCGGGAAATTTTGCCCCCTGGAGAGACCCAGTACTTC. This gives the protein CASSMGREILPPGETQYF.

The CDR3 coding sequence is TGCGCCAGCAGCCAAGAAGACAGGGTGGGAGACACCATATATTTT. Its protein is CASSQEDRVGDTIYF. The genes are TRBV4-1 and TRBJ1-3; 7 nucleotides agree with TRBD1. The ends lost 0 bases at V and 8 bases at J; junction bases unmatched: 7. CDR1 and CDR2 from the germline V gene are MGHRA and YSYEKL. CDR3 length: 15 residues.

The J gene is TRBJ1-1, the V gene TRBV7-9; D call uncertain. V dropped 0 bases and J dropped 6 bases, with 8 bases sitting between them. CDR3 length: 13 amino acids. The germline gives CDR1 SEHNR, CDR2 FQNEAQ (reference sequence). The CDR3 nucleotides read TGTGCCAGCAGCTTAGCGGCGGTCGCTGAAGCTTTCTTT. Translated: CASSLAAVAEAFF.

The chain combines TRBV23-1 with TRBJ1-2, with D possibly being TRBD1 (5 bases). TRBV23-1 is marked as an open reading frame, function uncertain. This CDR3 comprises 15 residues. V lost 0 bases and J 4 bases, leaving 12 bases between the germline ends. The CDR3 DNA reads TGCGCCAGCAGTCAATCGACAGACGATCTCTATGGCTACACCTTC. It encodes CASSQSTDDLYGYTF.